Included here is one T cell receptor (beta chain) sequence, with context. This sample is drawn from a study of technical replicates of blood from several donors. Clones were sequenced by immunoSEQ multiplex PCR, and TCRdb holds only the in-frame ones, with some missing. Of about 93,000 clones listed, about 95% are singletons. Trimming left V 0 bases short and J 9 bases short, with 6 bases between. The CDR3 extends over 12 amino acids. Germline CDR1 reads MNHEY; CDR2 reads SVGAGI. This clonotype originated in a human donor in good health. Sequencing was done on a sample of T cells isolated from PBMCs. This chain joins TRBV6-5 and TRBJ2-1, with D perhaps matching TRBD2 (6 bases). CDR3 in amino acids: CASSYSGGEQFF. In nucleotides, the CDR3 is TGTGCCAGCAGTTACTCGGGGGGTGAGCAGTTCTTC.